These T cell receptor beta chains were read from a single sample in a study of lymphopenia after photon versus proton radiotherapy. Profiling relied on immunoSEQ multiplex PCR, and the TCRdb table lists in-frame clones only, not all of them. Seen here are about 12,000 clones, about 88% observed once, and the top ten hold roughly 4%. The sequences come from peripheral blood, collected from a patient treated with photon-based radiotherapy. These receptors originate from a man aged 60 to 75 with pancreatic cancer. Each CDR3 is given with its conserved first and last residue. The D gene is left open where the match is weak. Expanded clones get a size class; other rows say once, few or many, or leave the size out.

>TRBV6-1|-|TRBJ1-3|once
CASRHRSGNTIYF
TGTGCCAGCCGCCACCGCTCTGGAAACACCATATATTTT
>TRBV19|-|TRBJ2-7|-
CASTSRGSYEQYF
TGTGCCAGTACCAGCAGGGGATCCTACGAGCAGTACTTC
>TRBV5-6|-|TRBJ2-3|-
CASRSTQYF
TGTGCCAGCAGGTCTACGCAGTATTTT
>TRBV9|-|TRBJ2-7|-
CASSAGGLLSYEQYF
TGTGCCAGCAGCGCCGGGGGGCTCCTCTCCTACGAGCAGTACTTC
>TRBV15|-|TRBJ1-1|-
CATSSRGRGPGAFF
TGTGCCACCAGCAGTCGGGGCAGGGGCCCCGGGGCTTTCTTT
>TRBV29-1|TRBD1|TRBJ2-2|-
CSVALDRATTGELFF
TGCAGCGTTGCTCTGGACAGGGCAACAACCGGGGAGCTGTTTTTT
>TRBV11-2|-|TRBJ1-2|-
CASSQVVGRGYTF
TGTGCCAGCAGCCAGGTTGTCGGCCGCGGCTACACCTTC
>TRBV19|-|TRBJ2-7|few
CASSTRAASIYEQYF
TGTGCCAGTAGTACCCGCGCTGCAAGCATCTACGAGCAGTACTTC
>TRBV19|TRBD1|TRBJ2-3|-
CASSLEYRGGTDTQYF
TGTGCCAGTAGTCTCGAATACAGGGGTGGCACAGATACGCAGTATTTT
>TRBV4-3|-|TRBJ1-2|-
CASSQESRQPRYGYTF
TGCGCCAGCAGCCAAGAATCACGACAGCCGCGCTATGGCTACACCTTC
>TRBV19|-|TRBJ2-5|-
CASSLSGHLQETQYF
TGTGCCAGTAGCCTCTCGGGACACCTCCAAGAGACCCAGTACTTC
>TRBV30|-|TRBJ1-2|-
CAWSVGGGYGYTF
TGTGCCTGGAGTGTAGGGGGGGGCTATGGCTACACCTTC
>TRBV5-4|-|TRBJ1-1|-
CASSLIPREPEAFF
TGTGCCAGCAGCTTGATCCCCAGGGAACCTGAAGCTTTCTTT
>TRBV6-1|TRBD2|TRBJ2-7|-
CASGGDSRSYEQYF
TGTGCCAGCGGGGGGGACTCTAGATCCTACGAGCAGTACTTC
>TRBV7-3|-|TRBJ2-5|-
CASSLNPGRETQYF
TGTGCCAGCAGCTTAAACCCCGGGAGAGAGACCCAGTACTTC
>TRBV18|-|TRBJ1-4|-
CASSLQGGTEKLFF
TGTGCCAGCTCACTCCAGGGTGGGACTGAAAAACTGTTTTTT
>TRBV11-2|-|TRBJ2-7|-
CASSLTGGGTYEQYF
TGTGCCAGCAGCTTAACCGGGGGCGGAACCTACGAGCAGTACTTC
>TRBV7-7|TRBD1|TRBJ1-4|-
CASSSGQGAEKLFF
TGTGCCAGCAGCTCCGGACAGGGGGCCGAAAAACTGTTTTTT
>TRBV19|TRBD2|TRBJ2-3|-
CASSMSAGGRHTQYF
TGTGCCAGTAGTATGTCAGCGGGGGGCCGGCATACGCAGTATTTT
>TRBV15|-|TRBJ2-2|-
CATSRDPMGAKSGELFF
TGTGCCACCAGCAGAGATCCTATGGGGGCTAAGTCCGGGGAGCTGTTTTTT
>TRBV27|-|TRBJ2-1|-
CASSFIGGGISYNEQFF
TGTGCCAGCAGTTTCATTGGCGGGGGCATTTCCTACAATGAGCAGTTCTTC
>TRBV19|TRBD1|TRBJ1-2|-
CASSPRGTDYGYTF
TGTGCCAGTAGCCCCAGGGGGACAGACTATGGCTACACCTTC
>TRBV14|-|TRBJ1-1|-
CASSQDIVTDGDTEAFF
TGTGCCAGCAGCCAAGATATAGTAACAGACGGGGACACTGAAGCTTTCTTT
>TRBV7-2|-|TRBJ2-1|-
CASRPGALYNEQFF
TGTGCCAGCAGGCCCGGGGCCCTCTACAATGAGCAGTTCTTC
>TRBV6-1|-|TRBJ2-2|-
CASSSGPIATGELFF
TGTGCCAGCAGTTCGGGCCCCATCGCCACCGGGGAGCTGTTTTTT
>TRBV30|TRBD1|TRBJ1-5|-
CAWNRQGTQPQHF
TGTGCCTGGAATAGACAGGGGACGCAGCCCCAGCATTTT
>TRBV5-1|TRBD1|TRBJ1-4|-
CASSLRQGGNEKLFF
TGCGCCAGCAGCCTACGACAGGGAGGGAATGAAAAACTGTTTTTT
>TRBV4-2|-|TRBJ2-5|-
CASSGFGNDETQYF
TGTGCCAGCAGTGGCTTTGGAAACGACGAGACCCAGTACTTC
>TRBV6-6|-|TRBJ2-4|-
CASREGSENIQYF
TGTGCCAGCAGGGAAGGGAGCGAAAACATTCAGTACTTC
>TRBV19|-|TRBJ1-5|once
CASSIDLSQPQHF
TGTGCCAGTAGTATAGATCTAAGTCAGCCCCAGCATTTT
>TRBV14|-|TRBJ1-2|-
CASSQDLLQSGHTF
TGTGCCAGCAGCCAAGATCTATTGCAGAGTGGGCACACCTTC
>TRBV6-5|-|TRBJ2-4|-
CASSGKRGARPRLYF
TGTGCCAGCAGTGGTAAACGGGGGGCTCGACCTCGGCTGTACTTC
>TRBV12-5|-|TRBJ1-5|-
CASGFNQPQHF
TGTGCTAGTGGTTTTAATCAGCCCCAGCATTTT
>TRBV5-5|-|TRBJ2-7|-
CASSLGELYEQYF
TGTGCCAGCAGCTTGGGGGAGCTCTACGAGCAGTACTTC
>TRBV19|-|TRBJ2-7|-
CASSIRAFVYEQYF
TGTGCCAGTAGTATACGGGCTTTTGTCTACGAGCAGTACTTC
>TRBV7-9|-|TRBJ1-2|-
CASSEQGGYGYTF
TGTGCCAGCAGCGAACAGGGCGGCTATGGCTACACCTTC
>TRBV7-3|-|TRBJ2-2|-
CASSLMGGPGELFF
TGTGCCAGCAGCTTAATGGGGGGCCCCGGGGAGCTGTTTTTT
>TRBV2|TRBD1|TRBJ1-3|-
CASSESGQEWNTIYF
TGTGCCAGCAGTGAATCAGGACAGGAATGGAACACCATATATTTT
>TRBV6-4|TRBD1|TRBJ2-3|-
CASSLNGQGTTDTQYF
TGTGCCAGCAGTCTAAACGGACAGGGAACCACAGATACGCAGTATTTT
>TRBV4-1|-|TRBJ1-2|-
CASSQEGGYTF
TGCGCCAGCAGCCAAGAGGGGGGCTACACCTTC
>TRBV11-3|-|TRBJ1-3|-
CASSLAGGFSGNTIYF
TGTGCCAGCAGCTTGGCAGGCGGCTTCTCTGGAAACACCATATATTTT
>TRBV15|TRBD1|TRBJ2-5|-
CATSSPRGLQETQYF
TGTGCCACCAGCAGTCCCAGGGGGCTGCAAGAGACCCAGTACTTC
>TRBV5-5|-|TRBJ1-2|-
CASSFGPGQNYGYTF
TGTGCCAGCAGCTTTGGCCCCGGGCAGAACTATGGCTACACCTTC
>TRBV5-4|TRBD2|TRBJ2-5|once
CASSSGTSGKTQYF
TGTGCCAGCAGCTCCGGGACTAGCGGGAAGACCCAGTACTTC
>TRBV5-1|-|TRBJ2-1|-
CASRSSAEYNEQFF
TGCGCCAGCAGATCGTCGGCGGAATACAATGAGCAGTTCTTC
>TRBV5-1|-|TRBJ1-3|few
CASSLVGRTSGNTIYF
TGCGCCAGCAGCTTGGTTGGACGTACCTCTGGAAACACCATATATTTT
>TRBV21-1|-|TRBJ2-1|-
CASSKWDREYEQFF
TGTGCCAGCAGCAAATGGGACAGGGAGTATGAGCAGTTCTTC
>TRBV19|TRBD1|TRBJ1-5|-
CATGQGVQPQHF
TGTGCCACGGGACAGGGGGTTCAGCCCCAGCATTTT
>TRBV9|-|TRBJ1-3|few
CASSVDGGSGSGNTIYF
TGTGCCAGCAGCGTAGACGGGGGATCGGGCTCTGGAAACACCATATATTTT